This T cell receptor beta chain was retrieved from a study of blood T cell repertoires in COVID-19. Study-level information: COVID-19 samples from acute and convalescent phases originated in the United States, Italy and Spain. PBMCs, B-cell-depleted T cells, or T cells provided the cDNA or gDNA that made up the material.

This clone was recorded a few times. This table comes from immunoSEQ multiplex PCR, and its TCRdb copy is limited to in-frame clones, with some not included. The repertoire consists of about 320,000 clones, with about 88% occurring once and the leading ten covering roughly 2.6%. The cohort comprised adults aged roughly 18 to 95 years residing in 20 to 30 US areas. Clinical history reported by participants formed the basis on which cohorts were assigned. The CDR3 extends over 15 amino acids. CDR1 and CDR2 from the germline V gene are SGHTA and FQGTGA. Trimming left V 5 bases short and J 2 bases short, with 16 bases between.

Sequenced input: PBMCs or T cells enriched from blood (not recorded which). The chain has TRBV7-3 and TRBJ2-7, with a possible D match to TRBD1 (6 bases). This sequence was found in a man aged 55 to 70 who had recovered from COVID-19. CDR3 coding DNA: TGTGCCAGCAGCGTCAGATCGGGACACCCCTACGAGCAGTACTTC. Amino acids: CASSVRSGHPYEQYF.